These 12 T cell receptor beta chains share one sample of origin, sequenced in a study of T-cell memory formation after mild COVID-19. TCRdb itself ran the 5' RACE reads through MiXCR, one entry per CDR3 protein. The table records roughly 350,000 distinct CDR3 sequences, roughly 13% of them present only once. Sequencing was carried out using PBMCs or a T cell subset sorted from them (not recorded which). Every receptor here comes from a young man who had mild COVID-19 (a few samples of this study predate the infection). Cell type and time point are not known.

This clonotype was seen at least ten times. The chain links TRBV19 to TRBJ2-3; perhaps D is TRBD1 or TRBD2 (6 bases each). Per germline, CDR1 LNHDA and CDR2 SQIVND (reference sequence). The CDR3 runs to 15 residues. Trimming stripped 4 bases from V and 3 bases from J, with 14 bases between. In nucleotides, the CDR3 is TGTGCCAGTAGTACCGGGGGCCTAGCGACAGATACGCAGTATTTT. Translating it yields CASSTGGLATDTQYF.

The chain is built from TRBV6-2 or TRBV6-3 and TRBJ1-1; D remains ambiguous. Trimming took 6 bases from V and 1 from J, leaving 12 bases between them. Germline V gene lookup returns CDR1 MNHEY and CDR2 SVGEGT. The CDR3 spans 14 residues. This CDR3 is CASRRWAPNTEAFF. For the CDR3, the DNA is TGTGCCAGCAGGCGTTGGGCGCCGAACACTGAAGCTTTCTTT.

The CDR3 DNA follows: TGTGCCAGCAGCCGAGATCTACAGGGAGGAGGCTACACCTTC. Translating gives CASSRDLQGGGYTF. The chain carries TRBV7-2 and TRBJ1-2, with D maybe TRBD1 (6 bases). Trimming removed 5 bases at V and 8 bases at J, with 18 bases between. Germline-derived CDR1 and CDR2 are SGHTA and FQGNSA. The CDR3 totals 14 residues.

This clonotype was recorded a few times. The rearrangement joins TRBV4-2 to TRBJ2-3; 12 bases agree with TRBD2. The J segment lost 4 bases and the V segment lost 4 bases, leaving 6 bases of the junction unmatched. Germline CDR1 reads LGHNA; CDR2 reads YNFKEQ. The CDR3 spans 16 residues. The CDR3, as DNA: TGTGCCAGCAGCCGCCTGACTAGCGGGGGAGCAGATACGCAGTATTTT. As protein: CASSRLTSGGADTQYF.

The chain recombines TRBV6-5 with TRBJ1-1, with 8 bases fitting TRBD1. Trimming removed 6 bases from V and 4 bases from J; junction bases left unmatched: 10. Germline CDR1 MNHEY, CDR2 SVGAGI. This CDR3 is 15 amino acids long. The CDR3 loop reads CASRTQTGVGTEAFF. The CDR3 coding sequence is TGTGCCAGCAGGACCCAGACAGGGGTCGGCACTGAAGCTTTCTTT.

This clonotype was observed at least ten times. The CDR3 sequence is CASSEGSAANEQFF. The CDR3 region has the DNA TGTGCCAGCAGTGAAGGGAGCGCGGCAAATGAGCAGTTCTTC. The V gene is TRBV2, the J gene TRBJ2-1; D gene unclear. The germline CDR1 and CDR2 sequences are SNHLY and FYNNEI. This CDR3 is 14 amino acids long. The V gene lost 1 base and the J gene lost 7 bases, with 11 bases spanning the gap.

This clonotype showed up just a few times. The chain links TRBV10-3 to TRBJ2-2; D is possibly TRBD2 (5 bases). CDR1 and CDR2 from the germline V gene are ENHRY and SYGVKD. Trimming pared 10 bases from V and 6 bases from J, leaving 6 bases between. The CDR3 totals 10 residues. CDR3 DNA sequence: TGTGCCACCGGGGCCGGGGAGCTGTTTTTT. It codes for CATGAGELFF.

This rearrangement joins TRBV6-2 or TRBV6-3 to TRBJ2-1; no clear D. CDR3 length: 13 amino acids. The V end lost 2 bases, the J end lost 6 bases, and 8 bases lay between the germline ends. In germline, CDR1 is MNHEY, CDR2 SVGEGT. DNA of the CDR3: TGTGCCAGCAGTTACGGCGGCTCCAATGAGCAGTTCTTC. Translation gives CASSYGGSNEQFF.

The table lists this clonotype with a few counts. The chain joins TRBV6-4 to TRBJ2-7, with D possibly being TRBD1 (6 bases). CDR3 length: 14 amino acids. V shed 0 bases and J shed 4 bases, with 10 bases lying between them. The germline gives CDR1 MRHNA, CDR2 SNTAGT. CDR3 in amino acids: CASSDSKRGYEQYV. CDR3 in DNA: TGTGCCAGCAGTGACTCTAAAAGGGGGTACGAGCAGTACGTC.

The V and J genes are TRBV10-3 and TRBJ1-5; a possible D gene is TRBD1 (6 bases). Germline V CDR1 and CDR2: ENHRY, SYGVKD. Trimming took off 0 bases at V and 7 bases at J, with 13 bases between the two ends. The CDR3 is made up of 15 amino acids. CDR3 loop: CAISESSTGRQPQHF. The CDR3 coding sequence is TGTGCCATCAGTGAGTCCTCCACAGGGAGGCAGCCCCAGCATTTT.

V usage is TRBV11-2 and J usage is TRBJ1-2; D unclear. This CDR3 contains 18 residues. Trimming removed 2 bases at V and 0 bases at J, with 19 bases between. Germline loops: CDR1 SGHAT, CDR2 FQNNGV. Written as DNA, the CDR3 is TGTGCCAGCAGCTTATGGTCTAGCGTGGCGGTAACTAACTATGGCTACACCTTC. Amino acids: CASSLWSSVAVTNYGYTF.

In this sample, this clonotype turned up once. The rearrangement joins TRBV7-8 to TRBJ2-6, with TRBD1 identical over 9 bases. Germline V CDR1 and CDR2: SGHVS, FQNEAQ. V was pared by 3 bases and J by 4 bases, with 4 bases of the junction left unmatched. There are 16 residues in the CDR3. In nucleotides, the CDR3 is TGTGCCAGCAGCTTGGGACAGGGAGCCGGGGCCAACGTCCTGACTTTC. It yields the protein CASSLGQGAGANVLTF. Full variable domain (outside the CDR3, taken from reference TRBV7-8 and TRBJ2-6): GAGVSQSPRYKVAKRGQDVALRCDPISGHVSLFWYQQALGQGPEFLTYFQNEAQLDKSGLPSDRFFAERPEGSVSTLKIQRTQQEDSAVYLCASSLGQGAGANVLTFGAGSRLTVL.